The clone carrying this TCR beta chain was recorded a few times. The entry originates in a study of T and B cells in COVID-19 patients. Looking at the study overall: Blood was sampled from COVID-19 patients who were either actively infected or recovered.

TRB rearrangements were amplified by multiplex PCR with BIOMED2 TRB-A/B primers. From the multiplex PCR reads, TCRdb called clonotypes with MiXCR, one entry per CDR3 protein. The sample contains around 15,000 distinct CDR3 sequences, under 30% of which appear only once. Trimming took 5 bases from V and 10 from J, leaving 12 bases between them. Germline CDR1 MNHNY, CDR2 SVGAGI (reference sequence). The length of the CDR3 is 12 residues. Each TRB amplification used about 250-550 ng of genomic DNA from blood. Input material: blood. The rearrangement uses TRBV6-6 and TRBJ1-5; D remains unclear. The receptor's source is a human donor who had recovered from COVID-19. In DNA form, the CDR3 reads TGTGCCAGCAGTCCCCTTCGTGGACCCCAGCATTTT. Protein sequence: CASSPLRGPQHF.